This TCR beta chain appears in the sequencing data of a study of regulatory T cells in long-lasting Graves disease. Study-level results: TRBV28, TRBJ1-2 and TRBJ2-5 were segments that persistent disease favored.

This clonotype has ten or more counts. Its antigen remains unidentified. Per germline, CDR1 SGHAT and CDR2 FQNNGV. V was pared by 5 bases and J by 2 bases, with 12 bases between. CDR3 length: 15 amino acids. According to the study, TCR beta libraries were built with iRepertoire HTBI primers and CDR3-region Arm-PCR. A single record per CDR3 protein comes from TCRdb applying MiXCR to the multiplex PCR reads. The table includes roughly 700,000 distinct CDR3 sequences, around 30% detected once. Time point noted: persistent/refractory GD, antithyroid drugs over 5 years with positive TRAb. PBMC RNA served as the TCR library source.

The TCR originated in a female donor with Graves disease. Material: peripheral blood mononuclear cells (PBMCs), obtained when the disease was refractory, from a patient treated with antithyroid drugs. The J gene is TRBJ2-2, the V gene TRBV11-2; D possibly corresponds to TRBD1 (5 bases). Here the CDR3 reads CASSPRAFNTGELFF. DNA for the CDR3: TGTGCCAGCAGCCCCAGGGCCTTCAACACCGGGGAGCTGTTTTTT.